Presented here are 7 T cell receptor beta chains from one specimen sequenced in a study of OX40 agonist ivuxolimab in advanced cancers. Assay used: immunoSEQ multiplex PCR; TCRdb lists only in-frame clones, some missing. In the table there are approximately 39,000 clones, roughly 81% of which are singletons. The sequences come from CD4+ or CD8+ T cells sorted from blood, collected in a trial of the OX40 agonist ivuxolimab. These receptors were taken from an adult with an advanced solid tumor such as melanoma, head and neck, liver or kidney cancer.

The rearrangement links TRBV4-2 to TRBJ2-7; D is perhaps TRBD2 (6 bases). CDR3 length: 15 residues. V lost 0 bases and J 2 bases, leaving 11 bases between the germline ends. Germline CDR1 and CDR2: LGHNA and YNFKEQ. DNA for the CDR3: TGTGCCAGCAGCCAAGAGGCTAGCGAAACCTACGAGCAGTACTTC. Its translation: CASSQEASETYEQYF.

V and J are TRBV6-5 and TRBJ1-2; TRBD1 agrees at 7 bases. Germline trimming cut 7 bases from V and 8 bases from J; bases unmatched to any gene: 4. The CDR3 is made up of 11 amino acids. Germline V CDR1 and CDR2: MNHEY, SVGAGI. The CDR3 bases are TGTGCCAGCAAGAGACAGGGCGGCTACACCTTC. Residues: CASKRQGGYTF.

CDR3: CASDSMGRQGGGQPQHF. The CDR3 region has the DNA TGTGCCAGTGATTCGATGGGTCGGCAGGGGGGCGGTCAGCCCCAGCATTTT. The chain employs TRBV19 and TRBJ1-5; TRBD1 matches 7 bases. The J segment lost 6 bases and the V segment lost 8 bases, leaving 19 bases of the junction unmatched. Germline CDR1 LNHDA, CDR2 SQIVND (reference sequence). This CDR3 comprises 17 residues.

The chain carries TRBV28 and TRBJ2-2, with TRBD1 matching 7 bases. Losses at the gene ends were 4 bases for V and 6 bases for J; bases not matched to a gene: 8. The CDR3 is made up of 15 amino acids. Germline CDR1 is MDHEN and CDR2 is SYDVKM. The CDR3 here is CASSWGDRVPGELFF. The DNA of the CDR3 is TGTGCCAGCAGTTGGGGAGACAGGGTCCCCGGGGAGCTGTTTTTT.

The V call is TRBV6-6, the J call TRBJ2-7, with D perhaps TRBD1 (5 bases). Germline lookup yields CDR1 MNHNY and CDR2 SVGAGI (reference sequence). The CDR3 sequence is 13 residues long. V was cut by 9 bases and J by 4 bases, with 16 bases left in between. As DNA, the CDR3 is TGTGCCAGACCGACAGCCCAAAGGTACGAGCAGTACTTC. It codes for CARPTAQRYEQYF.

The chain has TRBV30 and TRBJ2-2; TRBD1 is a possible D gene (5 bases). Germline loops: CDR1 GTSNPN, CDR2 SVGIG (reference sequence). V shed 3 bases and J shed 0 bases, with 11 bases lying between them. The length of the CDR3 is 15 residues. CDR3 coding DNA: TGTGCCTGGAGCCCAGGACATACGAACACCGGGGAGCTGTTTTTT. Its protein product is CAWSPGHTNTGELFF.

V gene TRBV7-8 combines with J gene TRBJ2-6; 9 bases line up with TRBD1. The CDR3 has 21 residues. Trimming cost V 4 bases and J 0 bases; bases outside gene matches: 16. The germline V gene encodes CDR1 SGHVS and CDR2 FQNEAQ. CDR3 sequence reads: CASSSRFSQGAAPSGANVLTF. The CDR3 DNA is TGTGCCAGCAGCTCGAGATTCTCACAGGGGGCGGCCCCCTCTGGGGCCAACGTCCTGACTTTC.